The 19 T cell receptor beta chains listed next were all sequenced from one sample in a study of cytomegalovirus exposure and HLA in healthy donors (dated by TCRdb to between 2016 and 2019). Receptor libraries were prepared by the immunoSEQ multiplex PCR assay. A mixture of 60 forward primers for TCR Vbeta segments and 13 reverse primers for TCR Jbeta segments was used in the multiplex PCR. TCRdb re-hosts the immuneACCESS table, in-frame sequences only. Its copies lack some clones; in the studies checked, an unresolved V gene accounts for under half of them, and the cause for the rest is not known. In this sample the table shows approximately 160,000 clones, around four fifths of which occur a single time. The ten largest account for roughly 9.3% of the sample. Material: PBMCs. The source of these receptors is a man aged 18 to 29 in good health and CMV-seropositive.

The chain's CDR3 is CASSLDLQETQYF. CDR3 coding DNA: TGTGCCAGCAGCCTGGACTTACAAGAGACCCAGTACTTC. The V call is TRBV5-4, the J call TRBJ2-5; the D gene is possibly TRBD2 (5 bases). The CDR3 is 13 residues long. V shed 4 bases and J shed 2 bases, with 9 bases lying between them. The germline V gene encodes CDR1 SGHNT and CDR2 YYREEE (reference sequence).

The chain employs TRBV5-6 and TRBJ1-1; possible D gene TRBD1, 6 bases. V was shortened by 4 bases and J by 8 bases, with 27 bases between the two germline ends. The CDR3 has 17 amino acids. CDR1 is SGHDT and CDR2 is YYEEEE in the germline V gene. The CDR3 region has the DNA TGTGCCAGCAGCAATAATACCGGGACACTTACAAAACGAGAAGCTTTCTTT. This translates into CASSNNTGTLTKREAFF.

As concerns this clone: Other DNA sequences in this sample translate to the same CDR3. This sequence joins TRBV7-8 and TRBJ1-5, with D unclear. The V end was cut by 5 bases, the J end by 4 bases, with 6 bases between. CDR1 and CDR2 (germline): SGHVS, FQNEAQ. The length of the CDR3 is 12 residues. DNA for the CDR3: TGTGCCAGCAGCCCAGTTAATCAGCCCCAGCATTTT. This gives the protein CASSPVNQPQHF. Full variable domain (rest looked up from reference TRBV7-8 and TRBJ1-5): GAGVSQSPRYKVAKRGQDVALRCDPISGHVSLFWYQQALGQGPEFLTYFQNEAQLDKSGLPSDRFFAERPEGSVSTLKIQRTQQEDSAVYLCASSPVNQPQHFGDGTRLSIL.

The CDR3 loop is CASSLGKGNQPQHF. The DNA of the CDR3 is TGTGCCAGCAGTTTGGGCAAAGGCAATCAGCCCCAGCATTTT. The rearrangement uses TRBV27 and TRBJ1-5; D unclear. V was shortened by 3 bases and J by 2 bases, with 8 bases between the two germline ends. CDR3 size: 14 residues. Germline-derived CDR1 and CDR2 are MNHEY and SMNVEV (reference sequence).

The genes are TRBV29-1 and TRBJ1-1, with D possibly being TRBD1 (6 bases). Germline V lookup: CDR1 SQVTM, CDR2 ANQGSEA. V dropped 0 bases and J dropped 4 bases, with 12 bases sitting between them. This CDR3 has 14 residues. CDR3 loop: CSVEDDRGGTEAFF. The CDR3 DNA reads as TGCAGCGTTGAAGACGACAGAGGGGGCACTGAAGCTTTCTTT.

There are a few counts of this clone. The CDR3 is CASLQTRGPSSYGYTF. The DNA for the CDR3 is TGTGCCAGCCTGCAAACCAGGGGTCCCTCGTCCTATGGCTACACCTTC. The chain is built from TRBV2 and TRBJ1-2; maybe TRBD1 (6 bases). The CDR3 length is 16 residues. CDR1 SNHLY and CDR2 FYNNEI come from the germline V gene. V was trimmed by 8 bases and J by 4 bases, leaving 23 bases between them.

The V call is TRBV18, the J call TRBJ2-2; 7 nucleotides match TRBD1. The V segment lost 6 bases and the J segment 10 bases; nucleotides outside the gene matches: 5. The CDR3 length is 12 residues. CDR1 KGHSH and CDR2 LQKENI come from the germline V gene. The CDR3 loop is CASSSQGPELFF. In nucleotides, the CDR3 is TGTGCCAGCTCGTCACAGGGGCCGGAGCTGTTTTTT. Full variable domain (missing parts from reference TRBV18 and TRBJ2-2): NAGVMQNPRHLVRRRGQEARLRCSPMKGHSHVYWYRQLPEEGLKFMVYLQKENIIDESGMPKERFSAEFPKEGPSILRIQQVVRGDSAAYFCASSSQGPELFFGEGSRLTVL.

The genes are TRBV28 and TRBJ2-7, with D hard to call. Per the germline V gene, CDR1 is MDHEN and CDR2 is SYDVKM. The CDR3 is made up of 14 amino acids. V lost 2 bases and J lost 4, with 12 bases in between. The CDR3 is CASSLARPPYEQYF. DNA of the CDR3: TGTGCCAGCAGTTTAGCCAGGCCCCCATACGAGCAGTACTTC.

V and J are TRBV5-8 and TRBJ2-1; 8 nucleotides agree with TRBD2. Germline V gene sequence: CDR1 SGHTS, CDR2 YDEGEE. The CDR3 consists of 19 residues. V lost 1 base, J lost 0 bases, and 12 bases stayed unmatched. DNA of the CDR3: TGTGCCAGCAGCTTGCCGGGAGGGCGCCTTAGACGCTCCTACAATGAGCAGTTCTTC. Protein sequence: CASSLPGGRLRRSYNEQFF.

The rearrangement links TRBV5-1 to TRBJ2-5, with a weak D call TRBD1 (7 bases). The CDR3 is made up of 15 amino acids. Germline V gene lookup returns CDR1 SGHRS and CDR2 YFSETQ. Trimming left V 0 bases short and J 4 bases short, with 13 bases between. CDR3 bases: TGCGCCAGCAGCTTGGGGGGGGACAGAAGAGAGACCCAGTACTTC. It codes for CASSLGGDRRETQYF.

This clone was observed a handful of times. V usage is TRBV7-9 and J usage is TRBJ2-7, with TRBD1 matching 7 bases. Trimming at V came to 4 bases and at J to 3 bases, leaving 12 bases not matched to a gene. This CDR3 spans 16 amino acids. Germline CDR1 is SEHNR and CDR2 is FQNEAQ (reference sequence). In DNA form, the CDR3 reads TGTGCCAGCAGCTCCTCGGAGACAGGGTTTCTCTACGAGCAGTACTTC. It translates to CASSSSETGFLYEQYF.

The genes are TRBV14 and TRBJ2-6, with TRBD1 matching over 7 bases. The CDR3 is 18 residues long. Per germline, CDR1 SGHDN and CDR2 FVKESK. J lost 12 bases, V lost 4 bases, and 21 bases had no gene match. The CDR3 sequence is CASSRSRRQGDSQSVLTF. In DNA form, the CDR3 reads TGTGCCAGCAGCCGATCCAGACGTCAGGGGGACAGTCAGTCCGTCCTGACTTTC.

On this clone itself: The CDR3 carries no conserved terminal phenylalanine or tryptophan, so it likely arises from a read error. The rearrangement links TRBV2 to TRBJ1-6; TRBD1 matches 7 bases. The junction had 6 bases not matched to a gene; V was cut back by 6 bases and J by 7 bases. Germline assignment: CDR1 SNHLY and CDR2 FYNNEI. This CDR3 is 14 amino acids long. The CDR3 sequence: CASREQGSNSPLHL. The CDR3 nucleotides are TGTGCCAGCAGAGAACAGGGGTCAAATTCACCCCTCCACCTT.

J is TRBJ2-7 and V is TRBV7-9, with 10 bases aligning to TRBD2. Trimming took 2 bases from V and 5 from J; bases not matched to a gene: 12. This CDR3 is built from 17 residues. The germline CDR1 and CDR2 sequences are SEHNR and FQNEAQ (reference sequence). CDR3: CASSLTKPGLANHEQYF. The CDR3 DNA follows: TGTGCCAGCAGCTTAACGAAACCGGGACTAGCGAATCACGAGCAGTACTTC.

Concerning this clone itself: The junction differs from germline at one of its ends, possibly a read error. The rearrangement links TRBV5-1 to TRBJ2-1, with TRBD2 matching 8 bases. The CDR3 covers 12 residues. CDR1 is SGHRS, CDR2 YFSETQ, per germline. This chain's CDR3 is CASSPRGGEQFF. The CDR3 DNA is TGTGCCAGCAGCCCCCGGGGGGGTGAGCAGTTCTTC.

The chain is built from TRBV5-1 and TRBJ1-2; perhaps TRBD1 as D (5 bases). V lost 3 bases to trimming and J lost 7 bases, with 19 bases between them. Germline values: CDR1 SGHRS, CDR2 YFSETQ. The CDR3 contains 15 residues. CDR3 bases: TGCGCCAGCAGCTCTCAGAGTGAGACAGCGGGTGGCTACACCTTC. It codes for CASSSQSETAGGYTF.

The chain combines TRBV6-1 with TRBJ2-5; D is ambiguous. The end of the DNA is better explained by TRBJ2-7, so the J call may be wrong. Germline CDR1 reads MNHNS; CDR2 reads SASEGT. The CDR3 has 14 amino acids. The CDR3 DNA follows: TGTGCCAGCAGTGAAGCTTCTTACGCCTACGAGCAGTACTTC. Encoded protein: CASSEASYAYEQYF.

The rearrangement links TRBV19 to TRBJ2-5; D unresolved. Germline loops: CDR1 LNHDA, CDR2 SQIVND (reference sequence). The V and J ends lost 3 bases and 2 bases respectively, with 10 bases between them. This CDR3 contains 14 residues. CDR3 coding DNA: TGTGCCAGTAGTATGAGGATGTCTCAAGAGACCCAGTACTTC. Amino acid sequence: CASSMRMSQETQYF.

The chain links TRBV2 to TRBJ2-3; 9 nucleotides match TRBD1. CDR1 is SNHLY, CDR2 FYNNEI, per germline. CDR3 length equals 14 residues. V was pared by 7 bases and J by 2 bases, with 4 bases of the junction left unmatched. The CDR3 DNA follows: TGTGCCAGCATCGGGACAGGGCACACAGATACGCAGTATTTT. It yields the protein CASIGTGHTDTQYF.